The present T cell receptor (beta chain) was sequenced within a study of a mutant IDH1 vaccine in newly diagnosed glioma. General study points: Of all patients, about 93% showed vaccine-induced immune responses.

Details on this clone: What it binds is unknown.

Sequencing was performed with immunoSEQ multiplex PCR; in TCRdb, only in-frame clones are kept and a portion is missing. The table shows under 95,000 clones, with about 91% occurring only once. Germline loops: CDR1 MDHEN, CDR2 SYDVKM. This CDR3 contains 15 residues. V lost 6 bases to trimming and J lost 3 bases; unmatched junction nucleotides: 8. As for time point: week 5, during vaccination. Every single dose of the vaccine, 300 ug of mutant IDH1 20-mer peptide, came with topical imiquimod. Newly diagnosed WHO grade 3 or 4 IDH1-mutant, ATRX-lost astrocytomas were identified in the donors. The sequences come from PBMCs, collected from a glioma patient whose treatment included an IDH1 peptide vaccine. The chain is built from TRBV28 and TRBJ1-5; 7 bases agree with TRBD1. The source of this sequence is a woman between 50 and 59 years old with glioma. The CDR3 is CASRPIDRDNQPQHF. DNA of the CDR3: TGTGCCAGCAGACCCATAGACAGGGACAATCAGCCCCAGCATTTT.